The clone carrying this T cell receptor beta chain occurred a few times. This specimen belongs to a study of identical twins. A single record per CDR3 protein comes from TCRdb applying MiXCR to the 5' RACE reads. The data show approximately 600,000 distinct CDR3 sequences, under 8.5% seen once. Germline assignment: CDR1 SGHDT and CDR2 YYEEEE. This CDR3 has 14 residues. The V and J ends lost 5 bases and 2 bases respectively, with 14 bases between them. These data were also filed under a second study, of yellow fever vaccine responses in identical twins.

The TCR originated in a woman aged 18-29 years in good health. V and J are TRBV5-6 and TRBJ2-7; D ambiguous. Material: PBMCs. CDR3 region: CASRSDLYPYEQYF. CDR3 nucleotides: TGTGCCAGCAGATCGGATCTGTATCCCTACGAGCAGTACTTC.